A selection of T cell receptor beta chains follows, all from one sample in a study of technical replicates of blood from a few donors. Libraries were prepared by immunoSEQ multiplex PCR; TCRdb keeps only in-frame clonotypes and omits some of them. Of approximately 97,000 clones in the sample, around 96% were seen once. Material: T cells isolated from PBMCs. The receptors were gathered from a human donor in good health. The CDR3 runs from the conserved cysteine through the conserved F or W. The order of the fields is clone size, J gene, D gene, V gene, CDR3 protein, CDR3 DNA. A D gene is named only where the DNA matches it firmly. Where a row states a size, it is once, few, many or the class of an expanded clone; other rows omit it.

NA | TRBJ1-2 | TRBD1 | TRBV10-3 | CAISRDRGPNYGYTF | TGTGCCATCAGTCGGGACAGGGGGCCTAACTATGGCTACACCTTC
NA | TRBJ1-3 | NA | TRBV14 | CASSYRASGNTIYF | TGTGCCAGCAGCTACAGGGCCTCTGGAAACACCATATATTTT
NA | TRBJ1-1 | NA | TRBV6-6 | CASSYGGADRGEAFF | TGTGCCAGCAGTTACGGCGGGGCAGACCGGGGTGAAGCTTTCTTT
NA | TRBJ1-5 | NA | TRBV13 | CASSLAGDQPQHF | TGTGCCAGCAGCTTAGCAGGGGACCAGCCCCAGCATTTT
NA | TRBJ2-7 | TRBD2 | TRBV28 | CASSFSSSGRALEQYF | TGTGCCAGCAGTTTCTCCTCTAGCGGGAGGGCCCTCGAGCAGTACTTC
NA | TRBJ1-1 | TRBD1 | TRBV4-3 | CASSQGTGYEAFF | TGCGCCAGCAGCCAAGGGACAGGGTACGAAGCTTTCTTT
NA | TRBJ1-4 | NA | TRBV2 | CASLGRSSTEKLFF | TGTGCCAGCCTCGGGAGAAGTTCTACGGAAAAACTGTTTTTT
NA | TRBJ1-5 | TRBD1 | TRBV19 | CASSRTGGGNQPQHF | TGTGCCAGTAGTAGAACAGGGGGCGGCAATCAGCCCCAGCATTTT
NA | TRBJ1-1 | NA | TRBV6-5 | CASISRTEAFF | TGTGCCAGCATATCGCGAACTGAAGCTTTCTTT
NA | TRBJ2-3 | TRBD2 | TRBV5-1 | CASSLLTVAGVRTDTQYF | TGCGCCAGCAGCTTGCTGACCGTAGCGGGAGTACGCACAGATACGCAGTATTTT
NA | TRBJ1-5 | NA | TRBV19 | CASSIGRSNNQPQHF | TGTGCCAGTAGTATAGGGAGGAGTAACAATCAGCCCCAGCATTTT
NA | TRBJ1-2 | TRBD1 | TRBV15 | CATSRDIEGANYGYTF | TGTGCCACCAGCAGAGATATTGAGGGGGCAAACTATGGCTACACCTTC
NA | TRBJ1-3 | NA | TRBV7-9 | CASSLAGEGKKNTIYF | TGTGCCAGCAGCTTAGCGGGAGAGGGCAAAAAAAACACCATATATTTT
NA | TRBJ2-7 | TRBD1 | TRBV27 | CASSSYVRTGQYEQYF | TGTGCCAGCAGCTCTTACGTACGGACAGGGCAGTACGAGCAGTACTTC
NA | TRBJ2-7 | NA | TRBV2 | CASNVRIYEQYF | TGTGCCAGCAATGTGCGGATTTACGAGCAGTACTTC
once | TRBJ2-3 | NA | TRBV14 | CASSQARGGRRDTQYF | TGTGCCAGCAGCCAAGCTAGGGGGGGCCGCCGAGATACGCAGTATTTT
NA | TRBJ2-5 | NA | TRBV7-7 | CASSPTGARQETQYF | TGTGCCAGCAGTCCAACAGGCGCTCGTCAAGAGACCCAGTACTTC
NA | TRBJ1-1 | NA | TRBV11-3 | CASSPTRSNPEAFF | TGTGCCAGCAGCCCCACGAGGAGTAATCCTGAAGCTTTCTTT
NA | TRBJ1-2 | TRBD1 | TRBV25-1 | CATVQGANGYTF | TGTGCCACCGTACAGGGGGCAAATGGCTACACCTTC
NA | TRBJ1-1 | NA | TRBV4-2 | CASSLTPGHQNTEAFF | TGTGCCAGCAGTCTCACTCCGGGACACCAGAACACTGAAGCTTTCTTT
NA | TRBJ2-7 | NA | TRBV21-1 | CASSPQGIGYEQYF | TGTGCCAGCAGCCCACAGGGGATTGGGTACGAGCAGTACTTC
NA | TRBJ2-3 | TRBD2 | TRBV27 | CASRLAGVDTQYF | TGTGCCAGCAGACTAGCGGGAGTAGATACGCAGTATTTT
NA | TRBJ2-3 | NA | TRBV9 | CASSVMGGSTDTQYF | TGTGCCAGCAGCGTTATGGGCGGGAGCACAGATACGCAGTATTTT
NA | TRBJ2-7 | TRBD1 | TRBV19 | CASSISGTGGGEQYF | TGTGCCAGTAGTATCTCCGGGACAGGGGGTGGCGAGCAGTACTTC
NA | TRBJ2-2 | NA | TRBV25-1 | CASSGHTYTGELFF | TGTGCCAGCAGTGGACACACTTACACCGGGGAGCTGTTTTTT
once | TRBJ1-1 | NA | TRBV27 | CASSSPTRGTEAFF | TGTGCCAGCAGCTCGCCTACAAGAGGTACTGAAGCTTTCTTT
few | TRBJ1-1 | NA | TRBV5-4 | CASSGRHVRTEAFF | TGTGCCAGCAGCGGAAGACACGTTAGGACTGAAGCTTTCTTT
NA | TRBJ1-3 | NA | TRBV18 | CASSPVEGSGNTIYF | TGTGCCAGCTCACCCGTCGAGGGCTCTGGAAACACCATATATTTT
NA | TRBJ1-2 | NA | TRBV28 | CASSQDNYGYTF | TGTGCCAGCAGTCAGGATAACTATGGCTACACCTTC
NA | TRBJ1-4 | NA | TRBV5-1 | CASSPEKGRIRGTTNEKLFF | TGCGCCAGCAGCCCGGAGAAGGGTAGGATTAGGGGGACAACTAATGAAAAACTGTTTTTT
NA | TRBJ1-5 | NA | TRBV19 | CASSFFSRGSNQPQHF | TGTGCCAGTAGTTTTTTCTCTCGGGGGAGCAATCAGCCCCAGCATTTT
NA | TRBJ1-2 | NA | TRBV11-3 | CASSLGRTDYGYTF | TGTGCCAGCAGTTTAGGGCGGACAGACTATGGCTACACCTTC
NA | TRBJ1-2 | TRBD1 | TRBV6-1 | CASSPDRASYGYTF | TGTGCCAGCAGCCCGGACAGGGCGAGCTATGGCTACACCTTC
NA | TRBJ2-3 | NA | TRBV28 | CASSGAPSETDTDTQYF | TGTGCCAGCAGTGGGGCTCCCAGCGAGACTGACACAGATACGCAGTATTTT
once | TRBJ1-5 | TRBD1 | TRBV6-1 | CASNEWTGGQPQHF | TGTGCCAGCAACGAATGGACAGGAGGTCAGCCCCAGCATTTT
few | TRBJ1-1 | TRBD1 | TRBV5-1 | CASSPNRGTEAFF | TGCGCCAGCAGCCCTAACAGGGGGACTGAAGCTTTCTTT
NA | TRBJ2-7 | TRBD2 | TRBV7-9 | CASSPSVAGLSYEQYF | TGTGCCAGCAGCCCCAGTGTAGCGGGCCTTTCCTACGAGCAGTACTTC
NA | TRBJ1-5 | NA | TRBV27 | CASTGSPQEPQHF | TGTGCCAGCACAGGCAGCCCTCAAGAACCCCAGCATTTT
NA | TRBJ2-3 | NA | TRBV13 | CASSLGLGGFHTDTQYF | TGTGCCAGCAGCTTAGGCCTGGGAGGTTTTCACACAGATACGCAGTATTTT
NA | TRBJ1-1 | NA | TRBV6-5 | CASREGAEAFF | TGTGCCAGCAGGGAAGGGGCTGAAGCTTTCTTT
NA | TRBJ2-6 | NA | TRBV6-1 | CASSVQGLNSGANVLTF | TGTGCCAGCAGTGTACAGGGTCTTAACTCTGGGGCCAACGTCCTGACTTTC
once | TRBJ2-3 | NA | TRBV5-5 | CASSLESYTDTQYF | TGTGCCAGCAGCTTGGAGAGTTACACAGATACGCAGTATTTT
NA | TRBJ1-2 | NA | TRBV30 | CAWRGGENYGYTF | TGTGCCTGGAGGGGAGGAGAGAACTATGGCTACACCTTC
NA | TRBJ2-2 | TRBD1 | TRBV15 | CATRRAGGTGELFF | TGTGCCACCAGGCGGGCAGGGGGCACCGGGGAGCTGTTTTTT
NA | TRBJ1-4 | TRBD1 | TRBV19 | CASSIGDRTNEKLFF | TGTGCCAGTAGTATAGGGGACAGAACTAATGAAAAACTGTTTTTT
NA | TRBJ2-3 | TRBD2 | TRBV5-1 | CASSFGLAGGSTDTQYF | TGCGCCAGCAGCTTTGGACTAGCGGGAGGGAGCACAGATACGCAGTATTTT
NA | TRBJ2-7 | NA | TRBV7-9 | CASSLAGWEQYF | TGTGCCAGCAGCTTGGCAGGGTGGGAGCAGTACTTC
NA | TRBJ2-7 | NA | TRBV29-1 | CSVRTDLYEQYF | TGCAGCGTCCGGACTGACCTCTACGAGCAGTACTTC
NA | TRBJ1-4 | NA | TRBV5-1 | CASSSAQFETRNEKLFF | TGCGCCAGCAGCTCAGCGCAGTTCGAGACGCGGAATGAAAAACTGTTTTTT
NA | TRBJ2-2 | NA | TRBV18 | CASSPSGQRELFF | TGTGCCAGCTCACCCTCAGGACAAAGGGAGCTGTTTTTT
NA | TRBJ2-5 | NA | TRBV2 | CAGQGETQYF | TGTGCCGGGCAGGGGGAGACCCAGTACTTC
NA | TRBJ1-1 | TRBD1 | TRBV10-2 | CASNGQGNTEAFF | TGCGCCAGCAACGGACAGGGGAACACTGAAGCTTTCTTT